A single sample is the source of the 32 T cell receptor beta chains below, sequenced in a study of T-cell memory formation after mild COVID-19 (dated by TCRdb to about 2021). The library was made by 5' RACE. These reads were obtained on an Illumina NovaSeq 6000. The public sequencing data were trimmed at Q25 with fastp and processed into clonotypes with MiXCR by TCRdb, which kept only in-frame beta chains. CDR3 protein duplicates are merged, each entry listing the most common genes and DNA. The sample records around 260,000 distinct CDR3 sequences, under 20% of which are singletons. The ten largest clones represent roughly 23% of the sample. Sequenced: PBMCs or a T cell subset sorted from them (not recorded which). Receptor source: a young man who had mild COVID-19 (a few samples of this study predate the infection). The sample titles of this study are shuffled in the database, so cell type and time point are left out; the donor was told from shared clones.

This clonotype occurred a few times. This rearrangement joins TRBV9 to TRBJ2-3; TRBD1 matches at 10 bases. CDR1 is SGDLS and CDR2 is YYNGEE in the germline V gene. With 4 bases clipped from V and 5 bases from J, the junction kept 7 bases outside the gene matches. This CDR3 is 15 amino acids long. For the CDR3, the DNA is TGTGCCAGCAGCCCCAGGACAGGGGGAGGAGATACGCAGTATTTT. As protein: CASSPRTGGGDTQYF.

This rearrangement joins TRBV7-2 to TRBJ2-1; 9 positions agree with TRBD2. Losses at the gene ends were 6 bases for V and 9 bases for J; bases not matched to a gene: 9. The germline V gene encodes CDR1 SGHTA and CDR2 FQGNSA. The CDR3 contains 14 residues. This CDR3 reads CASSAPGTSSEQFF. CDR3 DNA sequence: TGTGCCAGCAGTGCCCCCGGGACTAGCAGTGAGCAGTTCTTC.

The CDR3 sequence is CASSVHRAETQYF. In DNA, the CDR3 is TGTGCCAGCAGCGTCCACAGGGCGGAGACCCAGTACTTC. The rearrangement uses TRBV7-2 and TRBJ2-5; weak D call: TRBD1 (6 bases). Germline values: CDR1 SGHTA, CDR2 FQGNSA. Trimming shortened V by 5 bases and J by 5 bases, and 12 bases separated the two germline ends. This CDR3 region has 13 residues.

This clonotype has only a few counts. J is TRBJ1-3 and V is TRBV20-1; D is unclear. This CDR3 has 14 amino acids. The germline V gene encodes CDR1 DFQATT and CDR2 SNEGSKA (reference sequence). Trimming removed 0 bases from V and 1 base from J, with 7 bases in between. The CDR3 nucleotides read TGCAGTGCTAGAGATCACGGATCTGGAAACACCATATATTTT. This gives the protein CSARDHGSGNTIYF.

This clonotype was seen a few times. The rearrangement joins TRBV5-1 to TRBJ2-3; D not resolved. In germline, CDR1 is SGHRS, CDR2 YFSETQ. Trimming shortened V by 2 bases and J by 8 bases, and 9 bases separated the two germline ends. This CDR3 is 12 amino acids long. The CDR3 reads CASSFEAGTQYF. The CDR3 region has the DNA TGCGCCAGCAGCTTCGAAGCCGGTACGCAGTATTTT. The whole variable domain, remainder taken from reference TRBV5-1 and TRBJ2-3, is KAGVTQTPRYLIKTRGQQVTLSCSPISGHRSVSWYQQTPGQGLQFLFEYFSETQRNKGNFPGRFSGRQFSNSRSEMNVSTLELGDSALYLCASSFEAGTQYFGPGTRLTVL.

This sequence joins TRBV20-1 and TRBJ2-3; TRBD1 matches 8 bases. Germline lookup yields CDR1 DFQATT and CDR2 SNEGSKA (reference sequence). The junction had 12 bases not matched to a gene; V was cut back by 2 bases and J by 8 bases. The CDR3 has 15 residues. The CDR3 DNA follows: TGCAGTGCTAGACTGGACAGGGAAAGTCGGAGTACGCAGTATTTT. Translation: CSARLDRESRSTQYF.

This clonotype was detected a few times. The rearrangement joins TRBV12-3 or TRBV12-4 to TRBJ2-3, with 8 nucleotides matching TRBD2. V dropped 8 bases and J dropped 5; count of bases not matched to a gene: 3. The CDR3 is made up of 12 amino acids. The CDR3 sequence is CASYAGGDTQYF. The CDR3 DNA reads TGTGCCAGCTACGCGGGGGGAGATACGCAGTATTTT.

V and J are TRBV6-6 and TRBJ1-2; D is unclear. Trimming took 5 bases from V and 7 from J, leaving 14 bases between them. This CDR3 spans 13 amino acids. Per the germline V gene, CDR1 is MNHNY and CDR2 is SVGAGI (reference sequence). CDR3: CASSTDRGSGYTF. The CDR3 coding sequence is TGTGCCAGCAGTACTGACCGTGGGAGTGGCTACACCTTC.

This clonotype came up a few times. The gene calls are TRBV6-5 and TRBJ1-5; D is undetermined. V lost 4 bases and J 6 bases, leaving 10 bases between the germline ends. This CDR3 contains 13 residues. The germline gives CDR1 MNHEY, CDR2 SVGAGI. CDR3 sequence reads: CASSSRKGQPQHF. CDR3 DNA sequence: TGTGCCAGCAGTTCTCGTAAGGGTCAGCCCCAGCATTTT.

V usage is TRBV20-1 and J usage is TRBJ2-3; D gene uncertain. Germline V gene data show CDR1 as DFQATT and CDR2 as SNEGSKA (reference sequence). The CDR3 loop spans 12 amino acids. Trimming cost V 0 bases and J 10 bases, with 11 bases left between them. The CDR3 loop is CSARDPSVSQYF. DNA of the CDR3: TGCAGTGCTAGAGATCCCTCTGTGTCGCAGTATTTT.

This clonotype was seen ten or more times. V usage is TRBV7-2 and J usage is TRBJ1-1; D is undetermined. The CDR3 runs to 11 residues. Germline values: CDR1 SGHTA, CDR2 FQGNSA. Trimming took off 6 bases at V and 5 bases at J, with 7 bases between the two ends. CDR3 nucleotides: TGTGCCAGCAGAGTAGGGACTGAAGCTTTCTTT. The encoded protein is CASRVGTEAFF.

CDR3 residues: CASSPSLSDRNPYGYTF. In DNA, the CDR3 is TGTGCCAGCTCACCATCTTTATCGGACAGAAACCCCTATGGCTACACCTTC. This chain connects TRBV18 to TRBJ1-2, with D possibly being TRBD1 (6 bases). The V end was cut by 2 bases, the J end by 4 bases, with 20 bases between. Germline CDR1 KGHSH, CDR2 LQKENI. The CDR3 is made up of 17 amino acids.

This clonotype has more than one count but fewer than ten. The V and J genes are TRBV10-3 and TRBJ2-7; the D is unclear. The CDR3 is 12 residues long. V was pared by 7 bases and J by 0 bases, with 7 bases between. Germline loops: CDR1 ENHRY, CDR2 SYGVKD. The CDR3 protein is CAITLDSYEQYV. The CDR3 DNA sequence: TGTGCCATCACCCTCGACTCCTACGAGCAGTACGTC.

The gene calls are TRBV12-3 or TRBV12-4 and TRBJ1-1; D possibly corresponds to TRBD1 (5 bases). V was pared by 7 bases and J by 1 base, with 13 bases between. CDR3 length equals 14 residues. The CDR3, as DNA: TGTGCCAGCACCCCAGGGCACGGGAACACTGAAGCTTTCTTT. Protein: CASTPGHGNTEAFF.

This chain uses TRBV28 with TRBJ2-6; D might be TRBD2 (6 bases). V was trimmed by 6 bases and J by 0 bases, leaving 18 bases between them. The CDR3 has 18 residues. Germline CDR1 MDHEN, CDR2 SYDVKM. The CDR3 coding sequence is TGTGCCAGCAGGCTCTACTCGGGACTCAGCTCTGGGGCCAACGTCCTGACTTTC. Protein product: CASRLYSGLSSGANVLTF.

Only a few counts were recorded for this clonotype. The gene calls are TRBV7-9 and TRBJ2-5; 7 nucleotides align to TRBD1. The germline V gene encodes CDR1 SEHNR and CDR2 FQNEAQ (reference sequence). V dropped 3 bases and J dropped 4; count of bases not matched to a gene: 8. The CDR3 covers 15 residues. CDR3 coding DNA: TGTGCCAGCAGCTTCGACAGGGACGGAGGAGAGACCCAGTACTTC. Translation: CASSFDRDGGETQYF.

The V call is TRBV6-5, the J call TRBJ1-2; 9 bases are shared with TRBD1. V lost 3 bases, J lost 3 bases, and 2 bases stayed unmatched. The germline V gene has CDR1 MNHEY and CDR2 SVGAGI. This CDR3 spans 14 amino acids. DNA for the CDR3: TGTGCCAGCAGTTATCGACAGGGGGACTATGGCTACACCTTC. Its protein is CASSYRQGDYGYTF.

V and J are TRBV27 and TRBJ1-5; D is unclear. This CDR3 has 13 residues. Germline CDR1 and CDR2: MNHEY and SMNVEV (reference sequence). Trimming removed 8 bases from V and 1 base from J, with 9 bases in between. Here the CDR3 DNA reads TGTGCCAGCTGTATGGGCAGCAATCAGCCCCAGCATTTT. It specifies CASCMGSNQPQHF.

This clonotype was detected a few times. The rearrangement joins TRBV6-1 to TRBJ1-1; D unresolved. Germline-derived CDR1 and CDR2 are MNHNS and SASEGT. The CDR3 has 12 residues. The ends were cut back, 7 bases at V and 8 bases at J, with 14 bases in the middle. CDR3 protein: CASTSEGGEAFF. In nucleotides, the CDR3 is TGTGCCAGCACTTCTGAGGGCGGCGAAGCTTTCTTT.

This clonotype showed up many times. The chain employs TRBV6-2 or TRBV6-3 and TRBJ2-2, with D possibly matching TRBD1 (6 bases). Germline V gives CDR1 MNHEY, CDR2 SVGEGT. V was shortened by 7 bases and J by 7 bases, with 13 bases between the two germline ends. This CDR3 region has 13 residues. The CDR3 DNA follows: TGTGCCAGCACCCAGGGGACGGTCGGGGAGCTGTTTTTT. The encoded protein is CASTQGTVGELFF.

This clonotype was counted many times. This chain's CDR3 is CASSQGQGRGQETQYF. The CDR3 DNA is TGTGCCAGCAGCCAGGGACAGGGAAGAGGACAAGAGACCCAGTACTTC. This chain uses TRBV12-3 or TRBV12-4 with TRBJ2-5, with 9 bases identical to TRBD1. The junction had 10 bases not matched to a gene; V was cut back by 6 bases and J by 2 bases. There are 16 residues in the CDR3.

This clonotype was recorded a few times. The rearrangement links TRBV12-3 or TRBV12-4 to TRBJ1-1; 8 bases line up with TRBD1. V lost 3 bases and J lost 7; bases outside the gene matches: 7. This CDR3 comprises 14 residues. The CDR3 coding sequence is TGTGCCAGCAGTTTGGGACAGGAACCAGGTGAAGCTTTCTTT. Protein product: CASSLGQEPGEAFF.

This clonotype was seen more than once but under ten times. The V gene is TRBV4-3, the J gene TRBJ2-1; no definite D call. CDR1 is LGHNA, CDR2 YSLEER, per germline. The CDR3 consists of 15 residues. V shed 2 bases and J shed 3 bases, with 11 bases lying between them. The CDR3: CASSQLGSHYNEQFF. The CDR3 DNA is TGCGCCAGCAGCCAACTGGGATCCCACTACAATGAGCAGTTCTTC.

Here the CDR3 DNA reads TGTGCCAGCAGTTACAACTGGGGTCAGCCCCAGCATTTT. Translating gives CASSYNWGQPQHF. The rearrangement links TRBV6-2 or TRBV6-3 to TRBJ1-5; no reliable D call. With 2 bases removed from V and 6 bases from J, the gap between germline ends came to 8 bases. This CDR3 contains 13 residues. Germline assignment: CDR1 MNHEY and CDR2 SVGEGT.

In its sample, this clonotype was seen many times. This chain links TRBV5-1 with TRBJ2-7, with 7 bases aligning to TRBD1. V was clipped by 7 bases and J by 1 base; unmatched bases: 2. This CDR3 is built from 12 residues. The germline V gene encodes CDR1 SGHRS and CDR2 YFSETQ. Here the CDR3 reads CASGTASYEQYV. In nucleotides, the CDR3 is TGCGCCAGCGGGACAGCTTCCTACGAGCAGTACGTC.

This clonotype was counted only a few times. The rearrangement links TRBV5-6 to TRBJ1-1; D is possibly TRBD1 (6 bases). Per germline, CDR1 SGHDT and CDR2 YYEEEE. This CDR3 spans 19 amino acids. V lost 0 bases, J lost 6 bases, and 27 bases lay in between. The CDR3 sequence is CASSLAGGVRRGLGSEAFF. CDR3 in DNA: TGTGCCAGCAGCTTGGCGGGGGGCGTGCGACGGGGCCTGGGATCTGAAGCTTTCTTT.

This clonotype has more than one count but fewer than ten. The chain is built from TRBV6-2 or TRBV6-3 and TRBJ2-2; D might be TRBD1 (5 bases). CDR3 length equals 14 residues. The V gene lost 5 bases and the J gene lost 4 bases, with 11 bases spanning the gap. Germline lookup yields CDR1 MNHEY and CDR2 SVGEGT. The CDR3 loop reads CASSNAGITGELFF. The CDR3 nucleotides are TGTGCCAGCAGTAACGCAGGGATCACCGGGGAGCTGTTTTTT.

This clonotype was counted a few times. V gene TRBV4-2 combines with J gene TRBJ2-1; 11 nucleotides line up with TRBD2. Trimming at V came to 5 bases and at J to 4 bases, leaving 10 bases not matched to a gene. This CDR3 has 17 residues. Germline CDR1 reads LGHNA; CDR2 reads YNFKEQ. Here the CDR3 reads CASSASGGPGSYNEQFF. The CDR3 nucleotides read TGTGCCAGCAGCGCTAGCGGGGGGCCTGGCAGTTACAATGAGCAGTTCTTC.

The J gene is TRBJ2-1, the V gene TRBV4-3; a possible D gene is TRBD2 (5 bases). The germline CDR1 and CDR2 sequences are LGHNA and YSLEER. Trimming took 0 bases from V and 7 from J, leaving 7 bases between them. The CDR3 consists of 13 residues. The DNA of the CDR3 is TGCGCCAGCAGCCAAGAACCGGGGAATGAGCAGTTCTTC. Its protein product is CASSQEPGNEQFF.

The chain links TRBV7-9 to TRBJ2-1; D gene uncertain. The germline CDR1 and CDR2 sequences are SEHNR and FQNEAQ (reference sequence). Deletions cut 5 bases from V and 3 bases from J, with 5 bases between. CDR3 length: 12 residues. CDR3 loop: CASSQFYNEQFF. CDR3 sequence (DNA): TGTGCCAGCAGCCAATTCTACAATGAGCAGTTCTTC.

This clonotype was seen a few times. The CDR3 here is CASSSESLYEQYF. CDR3 sequence (DNA): TGCGCCAGCAGCTCGGAATCCCTCTACGAGCAGTACTTC. The chain links TRBV5-1 to TRBJ2-7; D unresolved. V gave up 3 bases and J gave up 3 bases, with 10 bases separating them. Germline CDR1 SGHRS, CDR2 YFSETQ. The CDR3 length is 13 residues.

This clonotype was recorded a few times. The chain has TRBV7-9 and TRBJ1-2, with TRBD1 as a possible D gene (6 bases). Deletions cut 3 bases from V and 2 bases from J, with 10 bases between. The CDR3 extends over 14 amino acids. CDR1 and CDR2 from the germline V gene are SEHNR and FQNEAQ (reference sequence). CDR3 coding DNA: TGTGCCAGCAGCTTCGCAGGGGCCAACTATGGCTACACCTTC. Translating it yields CASSFAGANYGYTF.